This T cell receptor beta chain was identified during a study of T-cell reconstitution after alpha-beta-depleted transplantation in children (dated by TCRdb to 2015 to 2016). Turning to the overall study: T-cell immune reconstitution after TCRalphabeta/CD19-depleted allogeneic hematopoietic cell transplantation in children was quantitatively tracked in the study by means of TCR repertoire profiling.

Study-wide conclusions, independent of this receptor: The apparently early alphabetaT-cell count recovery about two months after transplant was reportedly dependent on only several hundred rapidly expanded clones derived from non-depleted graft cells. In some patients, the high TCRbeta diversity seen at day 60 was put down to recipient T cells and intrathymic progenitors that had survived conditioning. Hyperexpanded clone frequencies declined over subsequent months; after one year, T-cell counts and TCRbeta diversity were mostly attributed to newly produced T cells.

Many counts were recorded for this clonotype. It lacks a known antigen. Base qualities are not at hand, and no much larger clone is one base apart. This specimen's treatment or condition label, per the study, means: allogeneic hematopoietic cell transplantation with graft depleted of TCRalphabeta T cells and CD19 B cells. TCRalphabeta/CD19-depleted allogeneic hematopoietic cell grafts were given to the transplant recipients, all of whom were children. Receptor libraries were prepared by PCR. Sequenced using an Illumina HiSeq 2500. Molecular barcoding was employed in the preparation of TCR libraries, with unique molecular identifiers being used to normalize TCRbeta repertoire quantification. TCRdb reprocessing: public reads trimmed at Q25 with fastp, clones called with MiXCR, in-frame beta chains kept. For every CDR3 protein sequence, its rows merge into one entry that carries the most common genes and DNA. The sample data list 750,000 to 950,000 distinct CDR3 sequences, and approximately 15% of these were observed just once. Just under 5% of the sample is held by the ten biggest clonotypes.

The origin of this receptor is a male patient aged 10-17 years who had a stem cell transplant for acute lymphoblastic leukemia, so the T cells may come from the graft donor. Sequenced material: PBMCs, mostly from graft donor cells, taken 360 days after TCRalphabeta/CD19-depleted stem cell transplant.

The nucleotide sequence reads TGCGCCAGCAGCTTTCGAGGGTACGGCACTGAAGCTTTCTTT. Its protein product is CASSFRGYGTEAFF. The rearrangement joined TRBV5-1 to TRBJ1-1, with no D gene named confidently. In the germline V gene, CDR1 corresponds to SGHRS and CDR2 to YFSETQ. Cut back by 2 bases and 4 bases, the V and J ends lie 12 bases apart. The cysteine opens and the phenylalanine closes a CDR3 of 14 amino acids. Solely the CDR3 DNA is kept, with 42 bases framed from the first base.